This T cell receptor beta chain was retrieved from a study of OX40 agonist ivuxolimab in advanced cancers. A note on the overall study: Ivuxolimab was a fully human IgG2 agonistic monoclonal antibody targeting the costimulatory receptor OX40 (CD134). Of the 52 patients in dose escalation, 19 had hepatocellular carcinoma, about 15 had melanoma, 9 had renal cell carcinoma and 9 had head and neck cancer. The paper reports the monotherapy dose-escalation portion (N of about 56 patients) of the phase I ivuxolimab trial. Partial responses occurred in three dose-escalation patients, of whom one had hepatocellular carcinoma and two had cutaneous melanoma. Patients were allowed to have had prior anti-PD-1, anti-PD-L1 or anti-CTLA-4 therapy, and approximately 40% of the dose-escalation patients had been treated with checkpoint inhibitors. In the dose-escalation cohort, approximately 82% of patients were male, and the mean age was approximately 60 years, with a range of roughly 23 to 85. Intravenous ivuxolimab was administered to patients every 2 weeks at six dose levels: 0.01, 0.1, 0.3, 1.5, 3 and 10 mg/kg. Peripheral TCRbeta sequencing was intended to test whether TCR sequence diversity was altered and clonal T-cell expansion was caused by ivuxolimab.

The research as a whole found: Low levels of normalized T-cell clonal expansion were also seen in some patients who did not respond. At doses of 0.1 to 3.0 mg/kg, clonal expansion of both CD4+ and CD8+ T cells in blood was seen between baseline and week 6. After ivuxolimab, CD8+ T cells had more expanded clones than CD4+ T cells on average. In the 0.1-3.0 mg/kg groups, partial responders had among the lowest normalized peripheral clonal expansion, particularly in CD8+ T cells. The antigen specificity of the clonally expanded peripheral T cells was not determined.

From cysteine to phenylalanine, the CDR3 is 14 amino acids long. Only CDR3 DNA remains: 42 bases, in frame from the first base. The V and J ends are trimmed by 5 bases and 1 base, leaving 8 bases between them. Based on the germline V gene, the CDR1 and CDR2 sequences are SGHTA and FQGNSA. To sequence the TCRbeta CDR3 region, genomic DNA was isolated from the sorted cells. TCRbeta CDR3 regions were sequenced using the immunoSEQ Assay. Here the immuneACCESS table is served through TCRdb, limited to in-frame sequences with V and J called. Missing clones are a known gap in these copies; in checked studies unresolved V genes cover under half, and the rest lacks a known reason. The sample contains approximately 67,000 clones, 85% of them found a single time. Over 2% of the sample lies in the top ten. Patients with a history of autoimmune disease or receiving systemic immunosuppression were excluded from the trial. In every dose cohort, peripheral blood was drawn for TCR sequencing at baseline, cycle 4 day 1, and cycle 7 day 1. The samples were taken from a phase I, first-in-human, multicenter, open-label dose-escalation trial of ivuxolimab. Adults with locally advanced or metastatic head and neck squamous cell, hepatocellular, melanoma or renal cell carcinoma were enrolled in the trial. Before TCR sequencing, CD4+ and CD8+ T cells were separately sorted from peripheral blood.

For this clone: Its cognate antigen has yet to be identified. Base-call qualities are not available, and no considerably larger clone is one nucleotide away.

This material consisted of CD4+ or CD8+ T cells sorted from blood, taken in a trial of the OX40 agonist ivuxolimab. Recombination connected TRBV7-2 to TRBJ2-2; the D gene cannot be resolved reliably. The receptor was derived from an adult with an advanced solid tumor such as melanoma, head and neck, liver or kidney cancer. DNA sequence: TGTGCCAGCAGCCAGTTAATGAACACCGGGGAGCTGTTTTTT. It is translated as CASSQLMNTGELFF.